Below, 12 T cell receptor beta chains from the same sample are listed, as sequenced in a study of shared clonotypes between healthy human individuals. Measured with immunoSEQ multiplex PCR; TCRdb has only the in-frame clones, and not every one. The profile shows roughly 2,500,000 clones, roughly 93% of them singletons. The source material was naive CD4+ T cells from PBMCs. Stated subset: CD45RA+ positively selected. The receptor set was obtained from a man aged 18 to 29 in good health. Some clones in this sample may be carry-over from other donors' samples.

This clone was found once. V and J are TRBV6-6 and TRBJ2-2; 7 positions agree with TRBD1. Germline V CDR1 and CDR2: MNHNY, SVGAGI (reference sequence). The CDR3 length is 15 residues. V trimming: 6 bases; J trimming: 4 bases; junction bases outside the gene matches: 8. CDR3 nucleotide sequence: TGTGCCAGCAGACCCGGGACAGCTTTCACCGGGGAGCTGTTTTTT. It codes for CASRPGTAFTGELFF.

The rearrangement joins TRBV28 to TRBJ1-3, with unresolved D. The CDR3 consists of 15 residues. V was clipped by 5 bases and J by 4 bases, with 15 bases between them. CDR1 and CDR2 (germline): MDHEN, SYDVKM. The DNA of the CDR3 is TGTGCCAGCAGTCCGGGTCGCGCGGGGGGAAACACCATATATTTT. Its protein is CASSPGRAGGNTIYF. The full variable domain, rest sourced from reference TRBV28 and TRBJ1-3, is DVKVTQSSRYLVKRTGEKVFLECVQDMDHENMFWYRQDPGLGLRLIYFSYDVKMKEKGDIPEGYSVSREKKERFSLILESASTNQTSMYLCASSPGRAGGNTIYFGEGSWLTVV.

CDR3: CASSEIGPGSGYTF. The CDR3 nucleotides read TGTGCCAGCAGTGAAATTGGCCCGGGGAGTGGCTACACCTTC. V gene TRBV2 combines with J gene TRBJ1-2; D gene ambiguous. Germline V CDR1 and CDR2: SNHLY, FYNNEI. The CDR3 is 14 amino acids. The germline V and J ends were trimmed by 2 bases and 7 bases, with 14 bases remaining between them.

This CDR3 is CSATGIEEQYF. The DNA for the CDR3 is TGCAGTGCGACCGGAATAGAAGAGCAGTACTTC. The V gene is TRBV20-1, the J gene TRBJ2-7, with no clear D. Trimming took off 6 bases at V and 7 bases at J, with 13 bases between the two ends. The CDR3 contains 11 residues. In germline, CDR1 is DFQATT, CDR2 SNEGSKA (reference sequence).

This rearrangement joins TRBV28 to TRBJ2-2; D call uncertain. CDR3 length: 14 residues. Trimming left V 8 bases short and J 4 bases short, with 14 bases between. Germline V lookup: CDR1 MDHEN, CDR2 SYDVKM. The CDR3 coding sequence is TGTGCCAGCCGTCCCGCTGTACGCACCGGGGAGCTGTTTTTT. This codes for CASRPAVRTGELFF.

In nucleotides, the CDR3 is TGTGCCAGTAGTATGAGGGGGACGGTAAACTCCTACGAGCAGTACTTC. Protein product: CASSMRGTVNSYEQYF. V is TRBV19 and J is TRBJ2-7, with D tentatively TRBD1 (6 bases). The germline V and J ends were trimmed by 3 bases and 0 bases, with 15 bases remaining between them. Germline CDR1 reads LNHDA; CDR2 reads SQIVND (reference sequence). The CDR3 runs to 16 residues.

This chain joins TRBV6-1 and TRBJ1-2, with unresolved D. This CDR3 has 13 amino acids. Trimming shortened V by 8 bases and J by 4 bases, and 14 bases separated the two germline ends. CDR1 is MNHNS, CDR2 SASEGT, per germline. The CDR3 sequence: CASPGRRTYGYTF. As DNA, the CDR3 is TGTGCCAGCCCCGGGCGCCGTACCTATGGCTACACCTTC.

Written as DNA, the CDR3 is TGTGCCAGCAGCAAGTGGTGGGGAAGGGCCAAAAACATTCAGTACTTC. It yields the protein CASSKWWGRAKNIQYF. The chain employs TRBV21-1 and TRBJ2-4. TRBV21-1 is a documented pseudogene. The CDR3 runs to 16 residues.

A single count supports this clone. The chain is built from TRBV7-9 and TRBJ2-3; the match to TRBD2 covers 12 bases. The germline gives CDR1 SEHNR, CDR2 FQNEAQ (reference sequence). The CDR3 spans 19 residues. Unmatched junction bases numbered 15, after V lost 8 bases and J lost 0 bases. The DNA of the CDR3 is TGTGCCAGCCCGGGCGAGCGGCTAGCGGGAGGGCCTAGCACAGATACGCAGTATTTT. Translated: CASPGERLAGGPSTDTQYF.

The genes are TRBV10-3 and TRBJ2-2; D gene ambiguous. Germline-derived CDR1 and CDR2 are ENHRY and SYGVKD. V was pared by 4 bases and J by 6 bases, with 12 bases between. The CDR3 spans 14 residues. The CDR3, as DNA: TGTGCCATCAGTGGCAACCTAGGCGCCGGGGAGCTGTTTTTT. This gives the protein CAISGNLGAGELFF.

As to this clone: The same CDR3 is also encoded by other DNA sequences in this sample. The rearrangement joins TRBV20-1 to TRBJ2-7; D ambiguous. Trimming took off 5 bases at V and 2 bases at J, with 7 bases between the two ends. This CDR3 comprises 11 residues. CDR1 and CDR2 from the germline V gene are DFQATT and SNEGSKA (reference sequence). CDR3: CSAGRTYEQYF. CDR3 sequence (DNA): TGCAGTGCTGGCCGAACCTACGAGCAGTACTTC.

J is TRBJ1-1 and V is TRBV5-4; no firm D call. CDR1 is SGHNT and CDR2 is YYREEE in the germline V gene (reference sequence). Trimming took off 4 bases at V and 2 bases at J, with 6 bases between the two ends. This CDR3 has 12 residues. CDR3 DNA sequence: TGTGCCAGCAGCGCGCCCAACACTGAAGCTTTCTTT. Translating it yields CASSAPNTEAFF. The full variable domain, with the rest looked up from reference TRBV5-4 and TRBJ1-1, is ETGVTQSPTHLIKTRGQQVTLRCSSQSGHNTVSWYQQALGQGPQFIFQYYREEENGRGNFPPRFSGLQFPNYSSELNVNALELDDSALYLCASSAPNTEAFFGQGTRLTVV.